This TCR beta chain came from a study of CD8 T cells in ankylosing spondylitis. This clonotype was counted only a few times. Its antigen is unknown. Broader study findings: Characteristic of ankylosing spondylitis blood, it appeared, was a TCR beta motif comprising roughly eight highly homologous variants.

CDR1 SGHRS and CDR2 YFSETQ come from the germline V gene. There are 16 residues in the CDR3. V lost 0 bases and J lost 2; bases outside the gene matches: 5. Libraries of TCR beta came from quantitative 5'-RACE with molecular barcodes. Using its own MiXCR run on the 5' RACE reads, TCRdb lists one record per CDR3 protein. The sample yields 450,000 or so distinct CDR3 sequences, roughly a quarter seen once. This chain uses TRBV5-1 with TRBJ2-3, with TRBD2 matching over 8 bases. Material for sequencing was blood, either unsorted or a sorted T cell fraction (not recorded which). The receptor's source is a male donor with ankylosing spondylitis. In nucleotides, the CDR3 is TGCGCCAGCAGCTTGGAGTTAGCGGGACCCACAGATACGCAGTATTTT. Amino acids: CASSLELAGPTDTQYF.